This T cell receptor beta chain derives from a study of CD8 T cells in ankylosing spondylitis. Study observations and caveats: One TCR beta motif, made up of about 8 highly homologous variants, appeared characteristic of ankylosing spondylitis blood.

Molecular-barcoded quantitative 5'-RACE produced these TCR beta libraries. From the 5' RACE reads, TCRdb called clonotypes with MiXCR, one entry per CDR3 protein. The sample gives roughly 160,000 distinct CDR3 sequences, 11% of which show up once; 25% to 30% is in the top ten. The V end was cut by 3 bases, the J end by 6 bases, with 19 bases between. The CDR3 is 15 residues long. The germline V gene has CDR1 DFQATT and CDR2 SNEGSKA (reference sequence). There are many counts of this clonotype. Antigen unknown. This TCR came from a male donor with ankylosing spondylitis or in good health (not recorded which). Material for sequencing was blood, either unsorted or a sorted T cell fraction (not recorded which). This chain links TRBV20-1 with TRBJ2-3; D is ambiguous. The CDR3 is CSASSLVERKDTQYF. The CDR3 nucleotides read TGCAGTGCTAGCTCGTTGGTGGAAAGGAAGGATACGCAGTATTTT.